These T cell receptor beta chains were read from a single sample in a study of breast tumors, draining lymph nodes, adjacent tissues. TCRdb fed the multiplex PCR reads into MiXCR, producing one record per CDR3 protein. The sample has about 32,000 distinct CDR3 sequences; around 35% are singletons. Specimen: breast tumor tissue. The receptor set was obtained from a female donor with breast cancer. Some clones in this sample may be carry-over from other donors' samples. Each CDR3 is given with its conserved first and last residue. The D gene is left open where the match is weak. A clone size is listed for some rows: how often the clone was seen (once, few, many), or a class if it is expanded.

CASSDNPNQPQHF TGTGCCAGCAGTGACAACCCAAATCAGCCCCAGCATTTT NA TRBJ1-5 many TRBV6-4
CASSWTSGRDTQYF TGTGCCAGCAGCTGGACTAGCGGGAGAGATACGCAGTATTTT TRBD2 TRBJ2-3 NA TRBV6-4
CASSFGGTGFEAGANVLTF TGTGCCAGCAGCTTCGGCGGGACAGGGTTTGAGGCTGGGGCCAACGTCCTGACTTTC TRBD1 TRBJ2-6 many TRBV7-3
CASSETSGYYNEQFF TGTGCCAGTAGTGAGACTAGCGGATACTACAATGAGCAGTTCTTC TRBD2 TRBJ2-1 many TRBV4-2
CASSDRGRYEQYF TGTGCCAGCAGTGACAGGGGGCGCTACGAGCAGTACTTC TRBD1 TRBJ2-7 many TRBV6-1
CASSQGKGDYEQYF TGCGCCAGCAGCCAAGGCAAAGGAGACTACGAGCAGTACTTC NA TRBJ2-7 NA TRBV4-1
CASSPGQAEGPQHF TGTGCCAGCTCACCAGGACAGGCCGAGGGGCCCCAGCATTTT TRBD1 TRBJ1-5 NA TRBV18
CSARDLKRVGDTQYF TGCAGTGCTAGAGATCTCAAGCGGGTAGGAGATACGCAGTATTTT NA TRBJ2-3 many TRBV20-1
CSAISGLAGSLYAETQYF TGCAGTGCTATTTCGGGACTAGCGGGAAGTCTCTATGCGGAGACCCAGTACTTC TRBD2 TRBJ2-5 NA TRBV20-1
CASSILLGRTGNTIYF TGTGCCAGTAGTATACTTCTTGGTAGGACTGGAAACACCATATATTTT NA TRBJ1-3 NA TRBV19
CATSDMGTGESGTQYF TGTGCCACCAGTGACATGGGGACAGGGGAATCAGGTACGCAGTACTTT TRBD1 TRBJ2-3 NA TRBV24-1
CASSFFLGTDNYEQYF TGTGCCAGCAGTTTCTTCCTAGGGACAGACAACTACGAGCAGTACTTC TRBD1 TRBJ2-7 once TRBV28
CASSLAGTPTDEQFF TGTGCCAGCAGCTTAGCTGGGACGCCCACGGATGAGCAGTTCTTC NA TRBJ2-1 many TRBV11-3
CATRSSGTFPDTQYF TGTGCCACCCGGTCTAGCGGGACTTTCCCAGATACGCAGTATTTT TRBD2 TRBJ2-3 many TRBV24-1
CASSFAGGKWPQHF TGTGCCAGCAGTTTCGCCGGGGGCAAATGGCCCCAGCATTTT NA TRBJ1-5 few TRBV27
CSARPKDGTGGEQYF TGCAGTGCTAGACCGAAGGACGGAACCGGGGGCGAGCAGTACTTC NA TRBJ2-7 NA TRBV20-1
CAWSVGRVDGYTF TGTGCCTGGAGTGTTGGCAGGGTGGATGGCTACACCTTC NA TRBJ1-2 NA TRBV30
CASSVSWSETQYF TGTGCCAGCAGCGTTAGTTGGAGCGAGACCCAGTACTTC NA TRBJ2-5 many TRBV7-8
CATSRDGTDTQYF TGTGCCACCAGCAGAGACGGCACAGATACGCAGTATTTT NA TRBJ2-3 NA TRBV15
CASSTSPVSEQFF TGCGCCAGCAGCACCAGTCCGGTCAGCGAGCAGTTCTTC NA TRBJ2-1 many TRBV4-3
CASKSVSGNTIYF TGTGCCAGCAAATCAGTCTCTGGAAACACCATATATTTT NA TRBJ1-3 many TRBV7-9
CASSEERGETQYF TGTGCCAGCAGTGAAGAAAGGGGAGAGACCCAGTACTTC NA TRBJ2-5 many TRBV2
CASSPHRGDNSPLHF TGTGCCAGCTCCCCGCACCGAGGTGATAATTCACCCCTCCACTTT NA TRBJ1-6 many TRBV7-2
CASSFSRGALETQYF TGTGCCAGCAGCTTTAGCCGAGGGGCGTTGGAGACCCAGTACTTC NA TRBJ2-5 few TRBV28